This TCR beta chain was identified in a study of precursors of human CD4 cytotoxic T cells (dated by TCRdb to between 2018 and 2020). About the investigation overall: In total, 15 or so donors contributed CD4+ memory subsets to the bulk TCR-seq analysis. TCR-seq analysis of 14 donors yielded TCRalpha and TCRbeta chain sequences (table S7). Overall study outcomes, separate from this receptor: Expanded effector clonotypes made up a larger fraction of IL-7Rhigh TEMRA clonotypes than of TEM or TCM clonotypes. Compared with the TCM and TEM subsets, the IL-7Rhigh and IL-7R- TEMRA subsets had more restricted TCR repertoires, marked by lower diversity and more expanded clonotypes. Only 13 of the 14 donors were included in some of the bulk TCR-seq comparisons, which suggests that not every subset was available for every donor. The limitation that the direction of differentiation between precursor and effector cells cannot be definitively established by a human observational design was noted by the authors.

Points on this clonotype: Its recognized antigen is unknown. Base-call qualities are not available, and no considerably larger clone is one nucleotide away.

The instrument given in TCRdb is Illumina MiSeq. The paper's processing steps were these. The Shannon-Wiener index, calculated in VDJtools, was used to measure repertoire diversity. A TCRbeta clonotype counted as expanded if its clonotype frequency was 3 or higher. TCRdb reprocessing: public reads trimmed at Q25 with fastp, clones called with MiXCR, in-frame beta chains kept. Each CDR3 protein gets just one entry, which takes the most common genes and DNA from the rows behind it. V and J calls and clone size were set by TCRdb, not the authors. Across this sample there are about 790 distinct CDR3 sequences, with roughly 15% seen only once. The ten largest clones take up just over 7% of the sample. CDR1 and CDR2, looked up from the germline V gene, are KGHSH and LQKENI. From its cysteine to its phenylalanine, the CDR3 spans 13 amino acids. The only DNA kept is the CDR3, 39 bases in frame from the first base. Trimming accounts for 4 bases at V and 4 bases at J, while the number of junction bases matched to no gene is 1.

To test for a precursor-effector relationship among CD4 cytotoxic T cells, four sorted CD4+ memory subsets (TCM, TEM, IL-7Rhigh TEMRA, IL-7R- TEMRA) underwent bulk UMI-based TCR sequencing. Cells were obtained from peripheral blood mononuclear cells isolated from human blood. What was sequenced was memory CD4+ T cells from blood (PBMCs). The receptor was isolated from a human donor in good health. Rearrangement joined TRBV18 to TRBJ2-5; TRBD1 lines up with 9 middle nucleotides. The DNA reads as follows: TGTGCCAGCTCACGGGGACAGGGAGAGACCCAGTACTTC. It is translated as CASSRGQGETQYF. The reference TRBV18 and TRBJ2-5 proteins fill in what lies around the CDR3, so the full variable domain reads NAGVMQNPRHLVRRRGQEARLRCSPMKGHSHVYWYRQLPEEGLKFMVYLQKENIIDESGMPKERFSAEFPKEGPSILRIQQVVRGDSAAYFCASSRGQGETQYFGPGTRLLVL.